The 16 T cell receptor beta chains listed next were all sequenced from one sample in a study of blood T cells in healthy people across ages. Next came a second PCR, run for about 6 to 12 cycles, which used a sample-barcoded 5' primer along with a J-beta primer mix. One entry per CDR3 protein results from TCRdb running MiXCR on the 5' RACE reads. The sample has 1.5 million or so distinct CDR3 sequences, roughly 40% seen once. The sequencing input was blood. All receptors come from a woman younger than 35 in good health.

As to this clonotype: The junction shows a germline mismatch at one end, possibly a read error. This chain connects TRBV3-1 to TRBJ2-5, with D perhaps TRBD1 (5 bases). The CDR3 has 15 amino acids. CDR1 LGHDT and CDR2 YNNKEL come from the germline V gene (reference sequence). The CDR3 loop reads CACSQILQGKRTQYF. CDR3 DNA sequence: TGTGCCTGCAGCCAGATATTGCAGGGCAAGAGAACCCAGTACTTC.

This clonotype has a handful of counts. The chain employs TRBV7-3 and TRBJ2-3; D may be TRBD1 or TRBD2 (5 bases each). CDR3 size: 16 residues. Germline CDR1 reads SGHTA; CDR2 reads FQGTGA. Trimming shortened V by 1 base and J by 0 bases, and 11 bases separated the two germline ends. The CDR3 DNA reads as TGTGCCAGCAGCTTAATGGCCGGGGCTAGCACAGATACGCAGTATTTT. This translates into CASSLMAGASTDTQYF.

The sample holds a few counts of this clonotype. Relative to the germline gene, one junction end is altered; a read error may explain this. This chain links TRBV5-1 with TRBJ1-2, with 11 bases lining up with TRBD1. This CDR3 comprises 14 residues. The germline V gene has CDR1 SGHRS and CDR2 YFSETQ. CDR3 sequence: CASSLGDRGYGYTF. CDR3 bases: TGTGCCAGCAGTTTAGGGGACAGGGGGTACGGCTACACCTTC.

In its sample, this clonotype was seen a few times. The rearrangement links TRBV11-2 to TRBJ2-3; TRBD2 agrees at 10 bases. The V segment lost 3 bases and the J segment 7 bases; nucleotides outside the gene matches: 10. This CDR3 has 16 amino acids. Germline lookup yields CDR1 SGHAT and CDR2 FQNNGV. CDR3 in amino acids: CASSFALSGGDHTQYF. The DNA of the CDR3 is TGTGCCAGCAGCTTTGCCCTGAGCGGGGGGGATCATACGCAGTATTTT.

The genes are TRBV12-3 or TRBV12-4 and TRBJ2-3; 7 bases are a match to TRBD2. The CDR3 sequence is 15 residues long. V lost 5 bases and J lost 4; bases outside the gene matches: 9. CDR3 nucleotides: TGTGCCAGCAGTACGCCCGTTGGGGGGGCAGATACGCAGTATTTT. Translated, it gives CASSTPVGGADTQYF.

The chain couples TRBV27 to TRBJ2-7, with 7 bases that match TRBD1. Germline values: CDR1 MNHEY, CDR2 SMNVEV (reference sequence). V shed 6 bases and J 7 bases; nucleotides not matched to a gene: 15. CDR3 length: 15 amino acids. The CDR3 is CASRQGPPGWREQYF. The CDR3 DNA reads TGTGCCAGCAGACAGGGGCCGCCGGGGTGGAGGGAGCAGTACTTC.

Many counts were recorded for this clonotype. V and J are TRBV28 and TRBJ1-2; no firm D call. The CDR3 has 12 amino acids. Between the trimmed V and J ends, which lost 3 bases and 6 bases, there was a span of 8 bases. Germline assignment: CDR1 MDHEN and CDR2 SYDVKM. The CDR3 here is CASSLGRDGYTF. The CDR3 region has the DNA TGTGCCAGCAGTTTGGGTCGTGATGGCTACACCTTC.

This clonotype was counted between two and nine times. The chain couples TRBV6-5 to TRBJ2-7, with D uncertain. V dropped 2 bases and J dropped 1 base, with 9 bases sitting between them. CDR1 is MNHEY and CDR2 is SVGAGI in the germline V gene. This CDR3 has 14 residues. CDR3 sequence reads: CASSYQTVSYEQYF. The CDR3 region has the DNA TGTGCCAGCAGTTACCAGACGGTATCCTACGAGCAGTACTTC.

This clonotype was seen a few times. The CDR3 here is CASSPDIWEVHCQPQHF. The CDR3 DNA sequence: TGTGCCAGCAGCCCAGACATTTGGGAGGTACACTGTCAGCCCCAGCATTTT. The chain couples TRBV6-1 to TRBJ1-5; no reliable D call. The CDR3 length is 17 residues. V lost 6 bases to trimming and J lost 6 bases, with 24 bases between them. The germline gives CDR1 MNHNS, CDR2 SASEGT.

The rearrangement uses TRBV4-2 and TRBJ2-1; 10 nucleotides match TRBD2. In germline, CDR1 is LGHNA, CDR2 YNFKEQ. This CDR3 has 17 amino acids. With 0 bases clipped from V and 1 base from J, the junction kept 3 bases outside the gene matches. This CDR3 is CASSQDETSGSYNEQFF. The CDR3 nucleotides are TGTGCCAGCAGCCAAGATGAGACTAGCGGGTCCTACAATGAGCAGTTCTTC.

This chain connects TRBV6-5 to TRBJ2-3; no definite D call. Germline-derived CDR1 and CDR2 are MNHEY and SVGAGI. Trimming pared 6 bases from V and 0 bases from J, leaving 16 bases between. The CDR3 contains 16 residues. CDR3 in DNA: TGTGCCAGCAGCCCTACCCCGATACCTAGCACAGATACGCAGTATTTT. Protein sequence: CASSPTPIPSTDTQYF.

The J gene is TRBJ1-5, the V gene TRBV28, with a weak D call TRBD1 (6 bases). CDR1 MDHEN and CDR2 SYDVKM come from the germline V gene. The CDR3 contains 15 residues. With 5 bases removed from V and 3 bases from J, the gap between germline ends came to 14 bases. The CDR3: CASSLRGHSNQPQHF. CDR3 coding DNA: TGTGCCAGCAGTCTGCGGGGACACTCCAATCAGCCCCAGCATTTT.

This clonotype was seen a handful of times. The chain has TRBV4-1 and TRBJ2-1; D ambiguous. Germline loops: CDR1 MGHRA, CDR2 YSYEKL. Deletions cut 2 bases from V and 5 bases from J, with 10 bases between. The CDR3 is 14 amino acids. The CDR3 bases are TGCGCCAGCAGCCAATCGCTTGGCCACAATGAGCAGTTCTTC. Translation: CASSQSLGHNEQFF.

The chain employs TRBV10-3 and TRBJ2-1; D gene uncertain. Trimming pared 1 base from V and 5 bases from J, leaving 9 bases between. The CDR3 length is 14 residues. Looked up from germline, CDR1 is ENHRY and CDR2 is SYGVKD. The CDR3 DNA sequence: TGTGCCATCAGTGAGTTTGCCGGAAACAATGAGCAGTTCTTC. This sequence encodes CAISEFAGNNEQFF.

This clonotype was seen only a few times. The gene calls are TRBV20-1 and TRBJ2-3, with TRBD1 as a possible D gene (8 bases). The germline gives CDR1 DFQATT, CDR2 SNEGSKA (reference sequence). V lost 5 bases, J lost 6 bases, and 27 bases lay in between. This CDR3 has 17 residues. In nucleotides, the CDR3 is TGCAGTGCTGGGGGACAGGCGGCCGAGGGACTACAGGATACGCAGTATTTT. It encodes CSAGGQAAEGLQDTQYF.

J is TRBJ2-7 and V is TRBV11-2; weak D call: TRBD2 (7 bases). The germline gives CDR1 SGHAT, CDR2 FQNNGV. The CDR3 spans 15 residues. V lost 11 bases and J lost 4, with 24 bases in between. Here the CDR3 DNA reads TGTGCCCCCCCCCGGCGCGGGGGCGGAGAATACGAGCAGTACTTC. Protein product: CAPPRRGGGEYEQYF.